Below, 27 T cell receptor beta chains from the same sample are listed, as sequenced in a study of blood T cell repertoires in COVID-19. Sequencing used immunoSEQ multiplex PCR; TCRdb keeps in-frame clones, though not all of them. This table has about 28,000 clones, 93% appearing once. Sample: peripheral blood. The receptors derive from a woman aged 70 to 79 with COVID-19, enrolled during active disease.

This chain uses TRBV29-1 with TRBJ1-2, with TRBD1 matching over 8 bases. J gave up 3 bases and V 6 bases, and 3 bases lay outside the gene matches. The length of the CDR3 is 12 residues. The germline gives CDR1 SQVTM, CDR2 ANQGSEA. The CDR3 is CSVETGDYGYTF. The DNA for the CDR3 is TGCAGCGTGGAGACAGGGGACTATGGCTACACCTTC.

The J gene is TRBJ2-2, the V gene TRBV10-3, with D unresolved. V was cut by 0 bases and J by 0 bases, with 11 bases left in between. Germline loops: CDR1 ENHRY, CDR2 SYGVKD. This CDR3 contains 17 residues. The DNA of the CDR3 is TGTGCCATCAGTGAGTCGTTTAGAACTACGAACACCGGGGAGCTGTTTTTT. The encoded protein is CAISESFRTTNTGELFF.

The chain combines TRBV6-5 with TRBJ1-4, with 8 bases aligning to TRBD1. After removal of 6 bases from V and 8 bases from J, the junction contained 11 bases not matched to a gene. Germline lookup yields CDR1 MNHEY and CDR2 SVGAGI. The CDR3 spans 15 residues. CDR3 residues: CASSYRGQGGEKLFF. Written as DNA, the CDR3 is TGTGCCAGCAGCTACCGCGGACAGGGAGGGGAAAAACTGTTTTTT.

This sequence joins TRBV5-1 and TRBJ2-2; perhaps TRBD2 as D (5 bases). The CDR3 spans 14 residues. V lost 5 bases and J lost 0, with 8 bases in between. Germline V lookup: CDR1 SGHRS, CDR2 YFSETQ. The CDR3 region is CASSEGTNTGELFF. The CDR3 nucleotides are TGCGCCAGCAGTGAGGGAACGAACACCGGGGAGCTGTTTTTT.

This chain connects TRBV2 to TRBJ2-1; TRBD2 might be the D (6 bases). Trimming cost V 4 bases and J 13 bases, with 17 bases left between them. CDR3 size: 13 residues. CDR1 is SNHLY, CDR2 FYNNEI, per germline. CDR3 in amino acids: CASSVWRDEGQFF. The CDR3 nucleotides are TGTGCCAGCAGTGTTTGGCGGGATGAGGGACAGTTCTTC. Variable domain in full (rest from reference TRBV2 and TRBJ2-1): EPEVTQTPSHQVTQMGQEVILRCVPISNHLYFYWYRQILGQKVEFLVSFYNNEISEKSEIFDDQFSVERPDGSNFTLKIRSTKLEDSAMYFCASSVWRDEGQFFGPGTRLTVL.

V and J are TRBV9 and TRBJ1-3; D gene unclear. V dropped 3 bases and J dropped 4 bases, with 17 bases sitting between them. The CDR3 runs to 16 residues. Germline-derived CDR1 and CDR2 are SGDLS and YYNGEE. The CDR3 nucleotides read TGTGCCAGCAGCGCTGAAGACAAGTCGTTCGGAAACACCATATATTTT. This gives the protein CASSAEDKSFGNTIYF. Supplemented by reference TRBV9 and TRBJ1-3, the full variable domain reads DSGVTQTPKHLITATGQRVTLRCSPRSGDLSVYWYQQSLDQGLQFLIQYYNGEERAKGNILERFSAQQFPDLHSELNLSSLELGDSALYFCASSAEDKSFGNTIYFGEGSWLTVV.

The chain couples TRBV20-1 to TRBJ2-1, with D possibly matching TRBD2 (5 bases). The ends were cut back, 3 bases at V and 10 bases at J, with 10 bases in the middle. This CDR3 contains 11 residues. The germline V gene encodes CDR1 DFQATT and CDR2 SNEGSKA (reference sequence). The CDR3 DNA follows: TGCAGTGCTAGTGCGACTAAGGAGCAGTTCTTC. This encodes CSASATKEQFF.

The chain is built from TRBV28 and TRBJ2-1, with 7 bases lining up with TRBD2. Losses at the gene ends were 2 bases for V and 4 bases for J; bases not matched to a gene: 5. The V gene's germline CDR1 is MDHEN and CDR2 SYDVKM. The CDR3 extends over 15 amino acids. The CDR3 bases are TGTGCCAGCAGTTTACTAGCGGAGTATTACAATGAGCAGTTCTTC. Its protein is CASSLLAEYYNEQFF.

The gene calls are TRBV14 and TRBJ2-5, with D possibly being TRBD1 (5 bases). The CDR3 length is 15 residues. V lost 1 base to trimming and J lost 1 base, with 10 bases between them. The germline CDR1 and CDR2 sequences are SGHDN and FVKESK. CDR3 DNA: TGTGCCAGCAGCCAAGTCGCAGGGTTCCAAGAGACCCAGTACTTC. Amino acids: CASSQVAGFQETQYF.

The V and J genes are TRBV15 and TRBJ2-3; a weak D match, TRBD1 (6 bases). The CDR3 runs 14 residues. V was cut by 8 bases and J by 2 bases, with 14 bases left in between. The V gene's germline CDR1 is LNHNV and CDR2 YYDKDF (reference sequence). CDR3 nucleotide sequence: TGTGCCACCCGGAAACAGGGTTCCACAGATACGCAGTATTTT. It specifies CATRKQGSTDTQYF. Full variable domain (outside the CDR3, taken from reference TRBV15 and TRBJ2-3): DAMVIQNPRYQVTQFGKPVTLSCSQTLNHNVMYWYQQKSSQAPKLLFHYYDKDFNNEADTPDNFQSRRPNTSFCFLDIRSPGLGDTAMYLCATRKQGSTDTQYFGPGTRLTVL.

The V call is TRBV5-4, the J call TRBJ1-2, with 12 positions matching TRBD1. CDR3 size: 13 residues. Germline V gene data show CDR1 as SGHNT and CDR2 as YYREEE (reference sequence). The V gene end was trimmed by 6 bases and the J gene end by 6 bases; junction bases not matched to a gene: 3. For the CDR3, the DNA is TGTGCCAGCACCGGGACAGGGGGCCATGGCTACACCTTC. This encodes CASTGTGGHGYTF.

V and J are TRBV5-8 and TRBJ2-7; TRBD1 is a possible D gene (6 bases). The V end lost 5 bases, the J end lost 2 bases, and 17 bases lay between the germline ends. CDR3 length: 15 amino acids. The germline V gene has CDR1 SGHTS and CDR2 YDEGEE. The CDR3: CASRSGTPPAYEQYF. CDR3 DNA: TGTGCCAGCAGGTCCGGGACACCACCAGCCTACGAGCAGTACTTC.

This sequence joins TRBV5-1 and TRBJ1-1; tentative D call: TRBD1 (5 bases). Trimming cost V 0 bases and J 4 bases, with 16 bases left between them. The CDR3 spans 16 residues. Germline-derived CDR1 and CDR2 are SGHRS and YFSETQ. CDR3 coding DNA: TGCGCCAGCAGCTTGGCCAATGGGGCGGGATCCACTGAAGCTTTCTTT. This sequence encodes CASSLANGAGSTEAFF. The full variable domain, completed using reference TRBV5-1 and TRBJ1-1, is KAGVTQTPRYLIKTRGQQVTLSCSPISGHRSVSWYQQTPGQGLQFLFEYFSETQRNKGNFPGRFSGRQFSNSRSEMNVSTLELGDSALYLCASSLANGAGSTEAFFGQGTRLTVV.

J is TRBJ2-1 and V is TRBV7-3; TRBD2 is a possible D gene (6 bases). CDR1 and CDR2 from the germline V gene are SGHTA and FQGTGA. The CDR3 has 13 amino acids. The ends were cut back, 5 bases at V and 4 bases at J, with 9 bases in the middle. CDR3 DNA sequence: TGTGCCAGCAGCCCCGGGACTTACAATGAGCAGTTCTTC. Amino acid sequence: CASSPGTYNEQFF.

The genes are TRBV5-5 and TRBJ1-1, with no clear D. Germline V gene sequence: CDR1 SGHKS, CDR2 YYEKEE (reference sequence). CDR3 length: 12 amino acids. V shed 0 bases and J shed 4 bases, with 4 bases lying between them. CDR3 region: CASSLESTEAFF. The DNA of the CDR3 is TGTGCCAGCAGCTTGGAGAGCACTGAAGCTTTCTTT.

The chain recombines TRBV19 with TRBJ2-7, with TRBD1 as a possible D gene (5 bases). This CDR3 comprises 13 residues. CDR1 and CDR2 from the germline V gene are LNHDA and SQIVND (reference sequence). V lost 5 bases and J 7 bases, leaving 15 bases between the germline ends. The CDR3 spells CASSRQSVGEQYF. CDR3 in DNA: TGTGCCAGTAGTCGACAGTCGGTGGGGGAGCAGTACTTC.

This rearrangement joins TRBV5-1 to TRBJ2-7; D perhaps matches TRBD1 (6 bases). V gave up 2 bases and J gave up 1 base, with 7 bases separating them. The CDR3 runs 13 residues. Germline V gives CDR1 SGHRS, CDR2 YFSETQ. CDR3 coding DNA: TGCGCCAGCAGCTTCACAGGGTCCTACGAGCAGTACTTC. It specifies CASSFTGSYEQYF. Full variable domain (missing parts from reference TRBV5-1 and TRBJ2-7): KAGVTQTPRYLIKTRGQQVTLSCSPISGHRSVSWYQQTPGQGLQFLFEYFSETQRNKGNFPGRFSGRQFSNSRSEMNVSTLELGDSALYLCASSFTGSYEQYFGPGTRLTVT.

This sequence joins TRBV7-3 and TRBJ1-6; a weak D match, TRBD1 (6 bases). V was cut by 0 bases and J by 16 bases, with 22 bases left in between. Germline V gene sequence: CDR1 SGHTA, CDR2 FQGTGA. There are 16 residues in the CDR3. The DNA of the CDR3 is TGTGCCAGCAGCTTAACGTCTACCGGCCAGGGGTCATCGCTCCACTTT. It codes for CASSLTSTGQGSSLHF.

This sequence joins TRBV7-2 and TRBJ1-5, with D unresolved. Deletions cut 6 bases from V and 5 bases from J, with 14 bases between. The CDR3 consists of 14 residues. Germline V gene lookup returns CDR1 SGHTA and CDR2 FQGNSA. The CDR3 coding sequence is TGTGCCAGCAGTCGGGGTTCACCACATCAGCCCCAGCATTTT. As protein: CASSRGSPHQPQHF. Full variable domain (remainder filled in from reference TRBV7-2 and TRBJ1-5): GAGVSQSPSNKVTEKGKDVELRCDPISGHTALYWYRQSLGQGLEFLIYFQGNSAPDKSGLPSDRFSAERTGGSVSTLTIQRTQQEDSAVYLCASSRGSPHQPQHFGDGTRLSIL.

This chain links TRBV6-5 with TRBJ1-1; tentatively, D is TRBD1 (5 bases). The V gene's germline CDR1 is MNHEY and CDR2 SVGAGI. With 8 bases removed from V and 1 base from J, the gap between germline ends came to 11 bases. The CDR3 covers 13 residues. The CDR3 nucleotides are TGTGCCAGCCGCGCGACAGCGAACACTGAAGCTTTCTTT. Amino acid sequence: CASRATANTEAFF.

The rearrangement uses TRBV19 and TRBJ1-2; 8 bases are shared with TRBD1. V lost 3 bases, J lost 4 bases, and 7 bases stayed unmatched. This CDR3 is built from 15 residues. Germline V lookup: CDR1 LNHDA, CDR2 SQIVND (reference sequence). DNA for the CDR3: TGTGCCAGTAGTATTGGTCAGGGGGCCAGCTATGGCTACACCTTC. Amino acid sequence: CASSIGQGASYGYTF.

V usage is TRBV20-1 and J usage is TRBJ1-1; D unclear. Germline assignment: CDR1 DFQATT and CDR2 SNEGSKA (reference sequence). V was pared by 3 bases and J by 5 bases, with 10 bases between. CDR3 size: 12 residues. CDR3 coding DNA: TGCAGTGCTAGTTTTTCGGAGACTGAAGCTTTCTTT. Translated: CSASFSETEAFF.

The rearrangement uses TRBV19 and TRBJ2-5, with 10 nucleotides matching TRBD2. With V trimmed by 6 bases and J by 2 bases, 0 bases remained unmatched. The CDR3 has 13 amino acids. CDR1 and CDR2 from the germline V gene are LNHDA and SQIVND (reference sequence). The CDR3 bases are TGTGCCAGTAGACTAGCGGGGCAAGAGACCCAGTACTTC. It is translated as CASRLAGQETQYF. Supplemented by reference TRBV19 and TRBJ2-5, the full variable domain reads DGGITQSPKYLFRKEGQNVTLSCEQNLNHDAMYWYRQDPGQGLRLIYYSQIVNDFQKGDIAEGYSVSREKKESFPLTVTSAQKNPTAFYLCASRLAGQETQYFGPGTRLLVL.

The V call is TRBV5-1, the J call TRBJ1-2; 11 nucleotides align to TRBD1. The CDR3 sequence is 14 residues long. Germline assignment: CDR1 SGHRS and CDR2 YFSETQ. The J segment lost 6 bases and the V segment lost 4 bases, leaving 5 bases of the junction unmatched. In DNA form, the CDR3 reads TGCGCCAGCAGCGCCGGACAGGGGGCGGATGGCTACACCTTC. It is translated as CASSAGQGADGYTF.

The genes are TRBV6-1 and TRBJ2-1; 9 nucleotides match TRBD2. CDR1 and CDR2 (germline): MNHNS, SASEGT. The trim removed 1 base at V and 7 bases at J, leaving 8 bases unmatched. The CDR3 runs to 16 residues. For the CDR3, the DNA is TGTGCCAGCAGTGAAGTCGCGGGAGGGAGGGTAAATGAGCAGTTCTTC. Translation: CASSEVAGGRVNEQFF.

This chain uses TRBV5-1 with TRBJ1-3, with 8 bases that match TRBD1. The germline V gene has CDR1 SGHRS and CDR2 YFSETQ. V lost 1 base, J lost 2 bases, and 5 bases stayed unmatched. This CDR3 has 16 residues. Here the CDR3 reads CASSLQGANPGNTIYF. In DNA form, the CDR3 reads TGCGCCAGCAGCTTGCAGGGGGCGAATCCTGGAAACACCATATATTTT.

The chain couples TRBV27 to TRBJ2-1; 7 bases agree with TRBD1. V lost 6 bases, J lost 5 bases, and 16 bases stayed unmatched. The CDR3 sequence is 17 residues long. The germline V gene encodes CDR1 MNHEY and CDR2 SMNVEV (reference sequence). The CDR3 coding sequence is TGTGCCAGCAGGACTAAAATTCTGGGACAGTCCCACAATGAGCAGTTCTTC. It encodes CASRTKILGQSHNEQFF.